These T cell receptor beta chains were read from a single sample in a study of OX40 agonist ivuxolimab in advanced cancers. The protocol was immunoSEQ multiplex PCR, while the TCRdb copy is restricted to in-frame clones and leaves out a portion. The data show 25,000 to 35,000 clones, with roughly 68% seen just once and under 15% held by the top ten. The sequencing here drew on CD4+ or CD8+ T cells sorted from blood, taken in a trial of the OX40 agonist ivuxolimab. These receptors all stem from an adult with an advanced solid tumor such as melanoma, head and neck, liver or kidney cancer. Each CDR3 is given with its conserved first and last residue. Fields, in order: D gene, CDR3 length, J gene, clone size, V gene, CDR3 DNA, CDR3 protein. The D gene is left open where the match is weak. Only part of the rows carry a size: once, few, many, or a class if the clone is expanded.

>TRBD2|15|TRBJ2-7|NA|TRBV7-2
TGTGCCAGCAGTACGGGAGAGCGGGGAACCTACGAGCAGTACTTC
CASSTGERGTYEQYF
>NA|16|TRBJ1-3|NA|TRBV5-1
TGCGCCAGCAGCTTGGATGGGGGCCCATCTGGAAACACCATATATTTT
CASSLDGGPSGNTIYF
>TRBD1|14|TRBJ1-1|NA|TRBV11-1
TGTGCCAGCAGGTCGGACAGGGAAAACACTGAAGCTTTCTTT
CASRSDRENTEAFF
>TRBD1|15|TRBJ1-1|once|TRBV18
TGTGCCAGCTCCCGGTCTGAGGGGGCTAAGGGTGAAGCTTTCTTT
CASSRSEGAKGEAFF
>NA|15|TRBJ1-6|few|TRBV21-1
TGTGCCAGCAGCAAATCGGGACGTAGGAGTTCACCCCTCCACTTT
CASSKSGRRSSPLHF
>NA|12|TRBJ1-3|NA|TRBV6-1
TGTGCCAGCAGTGTAGGGGGAAACACCATATATTTT
CASSVGGNTIYF
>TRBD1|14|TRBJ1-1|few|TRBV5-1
TGCGCCAGTCAAGCGGGACAGTCGAACACTGAAGCTTTCTTT
CASQAGQSNTEAFF
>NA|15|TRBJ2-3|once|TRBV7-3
TGTGCCAGCAGCTTAGCGGGACAAACCACAGATACGCAGTATTTT
CASSLAGQTTDTQYF
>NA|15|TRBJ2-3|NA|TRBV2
TGTGCCAGCAAGCGACAGGTCGACGGCACAGATACGCAGTATTTT
CASKRQVDGTDTQYF
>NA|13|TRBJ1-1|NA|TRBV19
TGTGCCAGTAAGCGGGAATTTGACACTGAAGCTTTCTTT
CASKREFDTEAFF
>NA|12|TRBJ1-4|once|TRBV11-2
TGTGCCAGCAGCTCTATTGAGGCAAAACTGTTTTTT
CASSSIEAKLFF
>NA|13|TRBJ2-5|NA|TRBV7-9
TGTGCCAGCAGCCGTGGGGGAGGCGAGACCCAGTACTTC
CASSRGGGETQYF
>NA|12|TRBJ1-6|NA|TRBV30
TGTGCCTGGGGACAGACTAATTCACCCCTCCACTTT
CAWGQTNSPLHF
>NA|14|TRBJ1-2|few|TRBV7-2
TGTGCCAGCAGCACAGGACGGAGATACTATGGCTACACCTTC
CASSTGRRYYGYTF
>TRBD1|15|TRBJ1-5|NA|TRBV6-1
TGTGCCAGCAGCAAAGAGGGACAGGGTAGTCAGCCCCAGCATTTT
CASSKEGQGSQPQHF
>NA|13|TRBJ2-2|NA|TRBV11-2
TGTGCCAGCAGCTTGGAGGTATTGGGGGAGCTGTTTTTT
CASSLEVLGELFF
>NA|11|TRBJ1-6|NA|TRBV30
TGTGCCTGGAACTCGGGATCACCCCTCCACTTT
CAWNSGSPLHF
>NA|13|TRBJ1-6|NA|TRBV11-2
TGTGCCAGCAGCTTAGATATCAATTCACCCCTCCACTTT
CASSLDINSPLHF
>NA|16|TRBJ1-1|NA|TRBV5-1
TGCGCCAGCAGCTTGGTTTCGCCAGGGGAGAACACTGAAGCTTTCTTT
CASSLVSPGENTEAFF
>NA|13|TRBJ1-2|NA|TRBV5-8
TGTGCCAGCAGCTTGAGGGGGTCCAGTGGCTACACCTTC
CASSLRGSSGYTF
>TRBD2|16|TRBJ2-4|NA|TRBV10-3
TGTGCCATCAGTGAGTCGACGGGAGGGGCCAAAAACATTCAGTACTTC
CAISESTGGAKNIQYF
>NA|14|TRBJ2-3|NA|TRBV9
TGTGCCAGCAGCGGTACCTGGGATACAGATACGCAGTATTTT
CASSGTWDTDTQYF
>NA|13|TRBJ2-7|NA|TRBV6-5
TGTGCCAGCAGTCCAGGGGAGCGGCGGGAGCAGTACTTC
CASSPGERREQYF
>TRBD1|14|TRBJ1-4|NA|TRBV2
TGTGCCAGCAGTAAGACAGGGGGGGCTGAAAAACTGTTTTTT
CASSKTGGAEKLFF
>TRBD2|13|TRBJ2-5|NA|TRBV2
TGTGCCAGCAAGCGGGGGGAACAAGAGACCCAGTACTTC
CASKRGEQETQYF
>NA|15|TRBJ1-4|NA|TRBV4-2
TGTGCCAGCAGCCAAGATACGGGTTATAATGAAAAACTGTTTTTT
CASSQDTGYNEKLFF
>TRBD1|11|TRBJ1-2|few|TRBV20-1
TGCAGTGCGCACAGGGGAGAAGGCTACACCTTC
CSAHRGEGYTF
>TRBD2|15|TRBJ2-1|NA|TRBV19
TGTGCCAGTAGTTCCCCATGGGGGGGGTACAATGAGCAGTTCTTC
CASSSPWGGYNEQFF
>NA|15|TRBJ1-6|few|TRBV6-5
TGTGCCAGCAGTTACTCGGGCAGGGGCGGTTCACCCCTCCACTTT
CASSYSGRGGSPLHF
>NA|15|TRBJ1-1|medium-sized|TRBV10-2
TGCGCCAGCCTACCACCCGGGACGGAAGGAACTGAAGCTTTCTTT
CASLPPGTEGTEAFF
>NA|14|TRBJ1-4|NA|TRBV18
TGTGCCAGCGCTCCAGCAAAATCTAATGAAAAACTGTTTTTT
CASAPAKSNEKLFF
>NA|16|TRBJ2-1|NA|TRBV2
TGTGCCAGCAGTGACGTAGGACTCACTAATACAATGAGAAAGTTCTTC
CASSDVGLTNTMRKFF
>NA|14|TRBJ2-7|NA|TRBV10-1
TGCGCCAGCAGTGAGTCGAACGACTCCTACGAGCAGTACTTC
CASSESNDSYEQYF
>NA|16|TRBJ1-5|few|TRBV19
TGTGCCAGTAGTATAGGGTTCAAACAGGGCAATCAGCCCCAGCATTTT
CASSIGFKQGNQPQHF
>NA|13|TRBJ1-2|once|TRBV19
TGTGCCAGTAGTATGACGACTAACTATGGCTACACCTTC
CASSMTTNYGYTF
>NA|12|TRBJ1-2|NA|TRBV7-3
TGTGCCAGCAGCTTCCAGGGAGAAGGCTACACCTTC
CASSFQGEGYTF
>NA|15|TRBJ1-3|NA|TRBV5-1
TGCGCCAGCGGTGGGGACGGATACTCTGGAAACACCATATATTTT
CASGGDGYSGNTIYF
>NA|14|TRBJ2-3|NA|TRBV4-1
TGCGCCAGCAGCCAAGAGCTGCCTGGAGATACGCAGTATTTT
CASSQELPGDTQYF
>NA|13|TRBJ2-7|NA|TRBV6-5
TGTGCCAGCAGTTTAACAGGGACCTACGAGCAGTACTTC
CASSLTGTYEQYF
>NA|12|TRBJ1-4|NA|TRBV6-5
TGTGCCAGCAGTCACCGTGGCGAAAAACTGTTTTTT
CASSHRGEKLFF
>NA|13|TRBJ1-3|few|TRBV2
TGTGCCAGCAGGGTCGAGCATGGAAACACCATATATTTT
CASRVEHGNTIYF
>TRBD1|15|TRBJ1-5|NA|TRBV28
TGTGCCAGCAGTACTCCGGACAGGCTTTATCAGCCCCAGCATTTT
CASSTPDRLYQPQHF
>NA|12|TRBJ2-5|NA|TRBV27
TGTGCCAGCAGTTTATATGGGGAGACCCAGTACTTC
CASSLYGETQYF
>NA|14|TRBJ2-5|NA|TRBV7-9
TGTGCCAGCAGCTTATCCGGGGGCAAGGAGACCCAGTACTTC
CASSLSGGKETQYF
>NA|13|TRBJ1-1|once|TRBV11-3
TGTGCCAGCAGCTATACAGGGAACACTGAAGCTTTCTTT
CASSYTGNTEAFF
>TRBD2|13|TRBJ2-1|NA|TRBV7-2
TGTGCCAGCAGCCGACTAATGACTAGCGAGCAGTTCTTC
CASSRLMTSEQFF
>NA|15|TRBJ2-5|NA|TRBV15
TGTGCCACCAGCAGTCATGACAGATACGAAGAGACCCAGTACTTC
CATSSHDRYEETQYF
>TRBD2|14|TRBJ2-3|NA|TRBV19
TGTGCCAGTAGTTCCGGGACTAGGGTAGATACGCAGTATTTT
CASSSGTRVDTQYF
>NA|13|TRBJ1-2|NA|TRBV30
TGTGCCTGGAGTGAAAGCGGCGCGGGAGGCTACACCTTC
CAWSESGAGGYTF
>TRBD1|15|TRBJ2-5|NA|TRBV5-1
TGCGCCAGCAGCAGGGACAGGGCTCGGGGAGAGACCCAGTACTTC
CASSRDRARGETQYF
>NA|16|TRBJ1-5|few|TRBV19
TGTGCCAGTACCTCCCGGGGGTCCGGGGGGAACCAGCCCCAGCATTTT
CASTSRGSGGNQPQHF
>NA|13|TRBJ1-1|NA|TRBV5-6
TGTGCCAGCAGCTTGGGGGGGCGAACTGAAGCTTTCTTT
CASSLGGRTEAFF
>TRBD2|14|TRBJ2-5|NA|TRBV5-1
TGCGCCAGCAGCGTCCGGGACGGGGGGGAGACCCAGTACTTC
CASSVRDGGETQYF
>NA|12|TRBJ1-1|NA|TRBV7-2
TGTGCCAGCAGCTTAGCGCGACATGAAGCTTTCTTT
CASSLARHEAFF
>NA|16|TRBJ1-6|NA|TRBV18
TGTGCCAGCTCACCACTCTCCGGGACGGGTAATTCACCCCTCCACTTT
CASSPLSGTGNSPLHF